These 23 T cell receptor beta chains originate from one sample sequenced in a study of T cells expressing NK-cell markers. TCRdb reprocessed the 5' RACE reads; each CDR3 protein has one entry and no DNA is given. The sample is made up of 550,000 to 600,000 distinct CDR3 sequences, and the top ten hold roughly 3.5% of it. Material: blood T cells: a sorted CD56 or NKG2C T cell subset, CD4+ or CD8+ T cells, or bulk PBMC T cells (not recorded which). These receptor sequences come from a man aged 18 to 35 in good health.

The chain is built from TRBV18 and TRBJ2-1; absent DNA, TCRdb's TRBD2 call cannot be checked. CDR3 length equals 17 residues. Germline loops: CDR1 KGHSH, CDR2 LQKENI. The CDR3 spells CASSPGVAGAAYNEQFF. Complete variable domain (other parts from reference TRBV18 and TRBJ2-1): NAGVMQNPRHLVRRRGQEARLRCSPMKGHSHVYWYRQLPEEGLKFMVYLQKENIIDESGMPKERFSAEFPKEGPSILRIQQVVRGDSAAYFCASSPGVAGAAYNEQFFGPGTRLTVL.

The chain has TRBV20-1 and TRBJ2-7; without DNA, the TCRdb call of TRBD1 cannot be checked. The germline V gene has CDR1 DFQATT and CDR2 SNEGSKA (reference sequence). The CDR3 contains 14 residues. CDR3 region: CSARRRGGVGEQYF.

This chain connects TRBV11-2 to TRBJ2-5; TCRdb indicates TRBD1, and absent DNA this call remains unverified. Germline assignment: CDR1 SGHAT and CDR2 FQNNGV. This CDR3 has 18 residues. The CDR3 region is CASSGSARGFRVTETQYF.

The chain is built from TRBV5-1 and TRBJ2-1; TCRdb outputs TRBD1, but without DNA this stays unchecked. Germline assignment: CDR1 SGHRS and CDR2 YFSETQ. The CDR3 extends over 15 amino acids. The CDR3 loop is CASSVEPTVYNEQFF.

CDR3: CASSLNRQPQHF. The genes are TRBV7-9 and TRBJ1-5. This CDR3 contains 12 residues. In germline, CDR1 is SEHNR, CDR2 FQNEAQ (reference sequence). Filled out from reference TRBV7-9 and TRBJ1-5, the complete variable domain reads DTGVSQNPRHKITKRGQNVTFRCDPISEHNRLYWYRQTLGQGPEFLTYFQNEAQLEKSRLLSDRFSAERPKGSFSTLEIQRTEQGDSAMYLCASSLNRQPQHFGDGTRLSIL.

This chain uses TRBV6-2 or TRBV6-3 with TRBJ1-1; there is no DNA to check the TCRdb D call of TRBD1. Looked up from germline, CDR1 is MNHEY and CDR2 is SVGEGT. This CDR3 region has 13 residues. The CDR3 region is CASSYPKQGEAFF.

V is TRBV15 and J is TRBJ2-3; without DNA, the TCRdb call of TRBD2 cannot be checked. This CDR3 spans 16 amino acids. The germline V gene has CDR1 LNHNV and CDR2 YYDKDF (reference sequence). CDR3 sequence: CATSIGLFALGDTQYF.

The chain joins TRBV7-2 to TRBJ2-7; TCRdb's D call, TRBD2, is unchecked because there is no DNA. Germline CDR1 reads SGHTA; CDR2 reads FQGNSA. This CDR3 has 16 residues. CDR3 in amino acids: CASSLVASGVIYEQYF.

This sequence joins TRBV20-1 and TRBJ1-2; TCRdb lists TRBD1, though no DNA is available to test this call. The CDR3 contains 17 residues. Per germline, CDR1 DFQATT and CDR2 SNEGSKA (reference sequence). CDR3 loop: CSARITGGGFTNYGYTF.

This chain joins TRBV14 and TRBJ1-4; lacking DNA, the TRBD1 call made by TCRdb goes unchecked. CDR1 and CDR2 from the germline V gene are SGHDN and FVKESK. The CDR3 runs to 15 residues. The CDR3 here is CASSHLLGGNEKLFF.

The chain employs TRBV5-1 and TRBJ2-1; TCRdb's D call, TRBD2, is unchecked because there is no DNA. CDR3 length: 17 residues. CDR1 is SGHRS and CDR2 is YFSETQ in the germline V gene. CDR3: CASSLGLAPKPGNEQFF.

V usage is TRBV6-1 and J usage is TRBJ2-5; TCRdb calls TRBD2, which cannot be checked without DNA. The CDR3 spans 16 residues. From germline, CDR1 is MNHNS and CDR2 SASEGT. The CDR3 protein is CASSRLAGEVQETQYF.

The rearrangement joins TRBV20-1 to TRBJ2-1; the D call of TRBD2 rests on TCRdb alone, since no DNA is present to check it. This CDR3 comprises 15 residues. Per the germline V gene, CDR1 is DFQATT and CDR2 is SNEGSKA (reference sequence). The CDR3 sequence is CSARAPGLAWNEQFF.

This chain uses TRBV24-1 with TRBJ2-2; without DNA, the TCRdb call of TRBD1 cannot be checked. The CDR3 runs to 17 residues. Germline V CDR1 and CDR2: KGHDR, SFDVKD. The CDR3 loop is CATEGVGRDKNTGELFF.

J is TRBJ2-1 and V is TRBV7-3; without DNA, the TCRdb call of TRBD1 cannot be checked. Germline values: CDR1 SGHTA, CDR2 FQGTGA. There are 13 residues in the CDR3. The CDR3 here is CASSSRDSREQFF.

The genes are TRBV20-1 and TRBJ2-4; there is no DNA to check the TCRdb D call of TRBD1. CDR1 DFQATT and CDR2 SNEGSKA come from the germline V gene (reference sequence). The CDR3 spans 16 residues. CDR3 sequence: CSAARPPGKAKNIQYF.

The chain recombines TRBV27 with TRBJ2-1; the D call of TRBD1 rests on TCRdb alone, since no DNA is present to check it. Germline V CDR1 and CDR2: MNHEY, SMNVEV (reference sequence). The CDR3 has 12 residues. The CDR3 spells CASKGIGMKSFF.

The chain recombines TRBV7-9 with TRBJ2-4; as DNA is missing, the TRBD1 call by TCRdb cannot be tested. This CDR3 is 15 amino acids long. Per germline, CDR1 SEHNR and CDR2 FQNEAQ (reference sequence). CDR3 sequence: CASSGTGERKNIQYF.

The chain uses TRBV6-2 or TRBV6-3 and TRBJ2-1; TCRdb indicates TRBD2, and absent DNA this call remains unverified. The CDR3 length is 16 residues. The germline V gene encodes CDR1 MNHEY and CDR2 SVGEGT. CDR3 protein: CASSKQTSGKYNEQFF.

The rearrangement links TRBV3-1 to TRBJ2-5; TCRdb calls TRBD1, which cannot be checked without DNA. The CDR3 loop spans 14 amino acids. Germline V CDR1 and CDR2: LGHDT, YNNKEL (reference sequence). The CDR3 protein is CASSQWTAEETQYF.

V is TRBV5-5 and J is TRBJ2-1; the TRBD2 assignment by TCRdb is unverifiable without DNA. Germline V gene sequence: CDR1 SGHKS, CDR2 YYEKEE (reference sequence). The CDR3 runs 15 residues. The CDR3 protein is CASSLEGEAYNEQFF. The variable domain in full, with the rest retrieved from reference TRBV5-5 and TRBJ2-1, is DAGVTQSPTHLIKTRGQQVTLRCSPISGHKSVSWYQQVLGQGPQFIFQYYEKEERGRGNFPDRFSARQFPNYSSELNVNALLLGDSALYLCASSLEGEAYNEQFFGPGTRLTVL.

The CDR3 sequence: CASSLRQGLSYEQYF. The chain has TRBV27 and TRBJ2-7; TCRdb calls TRBD1, which cannot be checked without DNA. The CDR3 loop spans 15 amino acids. Germline-derived CDR1 and CDR2 are MNHEY and SMNVEV (reference sequence).

J is TRBJ2-1 and V is TRBV24-1; there is no DNA to check the TCRdb D call of TRBD1. The CDR3 runs to 13 residues. The V gene's germline CDR1 is KGHDR and CDR2 SFDVKD. The CDR3 sequence: CATSDLDGQEQFF.